The 5 T cell receptor beta chains reported below all come from one sample, sequenced in a study of molecular identifiers for immune sequencing clone quantification. TCRdb reanalysed the PCR reads using MiXCR and keeps one entry per CDR3 protein. The sample yields some 40,000 distinct CDR3 sequences, roughly 22% seen once. The sequenced material came from naive CD8+ T cells from blood, with Jurkat cell RNA spiked in. Subset meaning: FACS-sorted CD8+CD4-CCR7+CD45RA+ naive T cells. These receptors were collected from a human donor in good health. Some libraries in this study had Jurkat cell RNA spiked in.

This clonotype was counted a few times. Without the conserved terminal phenylalanine or tryptophan, this CDR3 likely stems from a read error. The chain links TRBV6-6 to TRBJ1-5; the match to TRBD1 covers 9 bases. Germline V gives CDR1 MNHNY, CDR2 SVGAGI (reference sequence). V was clipped by 8 bases and J by 1 base; unmatched bases: 3. There are 14 residues in the CDR3. CDR3 region: CASVGTGSNQPQHL. CDR3 nucleotides: TGTGCCAGCGTTGGGACAGGGAGCAATCAGCCCCAGCATCTT.

The V gene is TRBV27, the J gene TRBJ1-1, with D hard to call. Trimming took off 1 base at V and 0 bases at J, with 6 bases between the two ends. In germline, CDR1 is MNHEY, CDR2 SMNVEV (reference sequence). The CDR3 contains 14 residues. CDR3 loop: CASSLLGVNTEAFF. CDR3 sequence (DNA): TGTGCCAGCAGTTTATTAGGAGTGAACACTGAAGCTTTCTTT.

Turning to this clonotype: A much larger clone differs by one base, so this may be a read error. The chain employs TRBV29-1 and TRBJ2-5; D perhaps matches TRBD1 (5 bases). Germline V lookup: CDR1 SQVTM, CDR2 ANQGSEA. The CDR3 runs to 12 residues. The CDR3 DNA reads as TGCAGCTACCGACAGATCCAAGAGGCCCAGTACTTC. Amino acid sequence: CSYRQIQEAQYF.

This clonotype turned up a few times. A read error is possible here, since a much larger clone lies one base away. The J gene is TRBJ2-1, the V gene TRBV29-1, with D perhaps TRBD2 (5 bases). The CDR3 is 14 residues long. Germline V lookup: CDR1 SQVTM, CDR2 ANQGSEA. CDR3: CSVIHKADYSEQFF. The CDR3 DNA sequence: TGCAGCGTGATACACAAGGCCGACTACAGTGAGCAGTTCTTC.

This clonotype has a count of ten or more. This chain links TRBV24-1 with TRBJ2-3, with D hard to call. Germline lookup yields CDR1 KGHDR and CDR2 SFDVKD. Trimming pared 0 bases from V and 0 bases from J, leaving 3 bases between. This CDR3 has 14 residues. CDR3 sequence: CATSDLLSTDTQYF. CDR3 nucleotide sequence: TGTGCCACCAGTGATTTGCTCAGCACAGATACGCAGTATTTT.